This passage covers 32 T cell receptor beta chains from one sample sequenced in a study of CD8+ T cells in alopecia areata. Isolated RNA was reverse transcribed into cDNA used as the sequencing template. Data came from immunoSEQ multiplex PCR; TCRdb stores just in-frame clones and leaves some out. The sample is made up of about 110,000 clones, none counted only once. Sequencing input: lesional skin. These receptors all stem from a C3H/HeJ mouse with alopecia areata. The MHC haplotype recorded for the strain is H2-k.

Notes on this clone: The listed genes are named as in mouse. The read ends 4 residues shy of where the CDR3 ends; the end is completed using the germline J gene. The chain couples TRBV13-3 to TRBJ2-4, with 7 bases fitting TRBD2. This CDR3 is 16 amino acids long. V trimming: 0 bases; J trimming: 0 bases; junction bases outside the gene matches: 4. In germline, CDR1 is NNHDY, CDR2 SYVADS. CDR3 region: CASSDGGGSSQNTLYF. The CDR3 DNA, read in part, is TGTGCCAGCAGTGATGGGGGGGGTTCTAGTCAAAAC.

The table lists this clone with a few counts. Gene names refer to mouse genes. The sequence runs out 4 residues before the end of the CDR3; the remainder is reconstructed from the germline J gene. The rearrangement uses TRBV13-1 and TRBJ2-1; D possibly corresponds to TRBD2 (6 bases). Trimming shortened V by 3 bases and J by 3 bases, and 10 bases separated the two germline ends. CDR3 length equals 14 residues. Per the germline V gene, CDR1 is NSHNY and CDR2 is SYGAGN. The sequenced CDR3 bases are TGTGCCAGCAGTGCTGGGGACTCCTATGCT. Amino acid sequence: CASSAGDSYA. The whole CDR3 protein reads CASSAGDSYAEQFF.

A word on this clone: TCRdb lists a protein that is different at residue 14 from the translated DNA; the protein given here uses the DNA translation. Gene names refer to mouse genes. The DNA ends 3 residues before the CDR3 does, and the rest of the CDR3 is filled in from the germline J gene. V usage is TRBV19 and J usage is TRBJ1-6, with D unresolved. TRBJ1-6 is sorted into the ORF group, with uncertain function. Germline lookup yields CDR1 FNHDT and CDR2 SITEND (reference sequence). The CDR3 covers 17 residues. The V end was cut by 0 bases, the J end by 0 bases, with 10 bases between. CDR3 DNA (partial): TGTGCCAGCAGTATAGCTGTCACAGCTTCCTATAATTCGCCC. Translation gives CASSIAVTASYNSP. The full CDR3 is CASSIAVTASYNSPLYF.

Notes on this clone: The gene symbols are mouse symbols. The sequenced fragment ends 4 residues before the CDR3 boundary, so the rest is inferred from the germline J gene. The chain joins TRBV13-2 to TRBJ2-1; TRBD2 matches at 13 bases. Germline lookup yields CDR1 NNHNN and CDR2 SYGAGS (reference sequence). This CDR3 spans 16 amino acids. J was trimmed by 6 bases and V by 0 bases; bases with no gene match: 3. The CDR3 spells CASGDGTGGALAEQFF. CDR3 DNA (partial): TGTGCCAGCGGTGATGGGACTGGGGGGGCGCTTGCT.

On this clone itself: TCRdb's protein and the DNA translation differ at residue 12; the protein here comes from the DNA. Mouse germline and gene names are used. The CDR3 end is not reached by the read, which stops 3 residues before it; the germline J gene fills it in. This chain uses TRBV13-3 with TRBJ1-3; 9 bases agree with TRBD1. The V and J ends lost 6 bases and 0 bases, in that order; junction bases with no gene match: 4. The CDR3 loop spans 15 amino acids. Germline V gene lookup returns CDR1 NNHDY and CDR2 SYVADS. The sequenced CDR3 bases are TGTGCCAGCACCGACAGGGGGAATTCTGGAAATACG. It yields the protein CASTDRGNSGNT. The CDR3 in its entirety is CASTDRGNSGNTLYF.

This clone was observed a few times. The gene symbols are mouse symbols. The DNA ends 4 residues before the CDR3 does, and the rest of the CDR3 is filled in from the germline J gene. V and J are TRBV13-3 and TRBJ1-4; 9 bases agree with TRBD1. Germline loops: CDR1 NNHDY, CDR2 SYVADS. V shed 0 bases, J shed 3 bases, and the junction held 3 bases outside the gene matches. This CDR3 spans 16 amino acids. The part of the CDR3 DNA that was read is TGTGCCAGCAGTGATGAGGACAGGGGACCCAACGAA. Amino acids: CASSDEDRGPNE. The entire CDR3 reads CASSDEDRGPNERLFF.

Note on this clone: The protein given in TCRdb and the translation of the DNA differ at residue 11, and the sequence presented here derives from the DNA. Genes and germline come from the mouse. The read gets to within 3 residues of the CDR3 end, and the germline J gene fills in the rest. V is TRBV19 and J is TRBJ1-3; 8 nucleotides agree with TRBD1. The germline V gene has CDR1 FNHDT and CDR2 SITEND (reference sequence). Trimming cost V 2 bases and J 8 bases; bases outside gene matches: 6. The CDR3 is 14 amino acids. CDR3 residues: CASSIGQGADTLYF. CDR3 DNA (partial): TGTGCCAGCAGTATTGGGCAGGGGGCGGATACG.

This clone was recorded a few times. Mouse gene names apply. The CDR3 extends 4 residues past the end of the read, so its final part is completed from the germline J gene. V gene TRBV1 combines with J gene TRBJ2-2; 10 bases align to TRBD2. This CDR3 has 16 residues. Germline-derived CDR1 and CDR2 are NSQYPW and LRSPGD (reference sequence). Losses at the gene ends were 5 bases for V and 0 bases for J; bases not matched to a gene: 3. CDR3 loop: CTCSPDWGANTGQLYF. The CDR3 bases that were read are TGCACCTGCAGTCCTGACTGGGGGGCAAACACCGGG.

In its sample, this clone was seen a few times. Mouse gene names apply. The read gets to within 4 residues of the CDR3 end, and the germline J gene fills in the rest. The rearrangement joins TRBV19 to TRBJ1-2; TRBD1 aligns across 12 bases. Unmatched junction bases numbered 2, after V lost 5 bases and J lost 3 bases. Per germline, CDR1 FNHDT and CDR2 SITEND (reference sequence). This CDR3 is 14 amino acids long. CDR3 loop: CASRGTGGHSDYTF. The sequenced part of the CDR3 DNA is TGTGCCAGCAGAGGGACAGGGGGCCACTCC.

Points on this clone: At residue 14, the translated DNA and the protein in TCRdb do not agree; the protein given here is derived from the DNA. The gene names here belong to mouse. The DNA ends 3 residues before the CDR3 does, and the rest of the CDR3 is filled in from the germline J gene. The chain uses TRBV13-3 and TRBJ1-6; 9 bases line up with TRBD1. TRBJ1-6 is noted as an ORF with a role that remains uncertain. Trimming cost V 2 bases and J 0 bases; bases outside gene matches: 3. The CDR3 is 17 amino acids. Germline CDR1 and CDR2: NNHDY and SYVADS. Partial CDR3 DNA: TGTGCCAGCAGTGAGATGGGACAGGGTTCCTATAATTCGCCC. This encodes CASSEMGQGSYNSP. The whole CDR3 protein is CASSEMGQGSYNSPLYF.

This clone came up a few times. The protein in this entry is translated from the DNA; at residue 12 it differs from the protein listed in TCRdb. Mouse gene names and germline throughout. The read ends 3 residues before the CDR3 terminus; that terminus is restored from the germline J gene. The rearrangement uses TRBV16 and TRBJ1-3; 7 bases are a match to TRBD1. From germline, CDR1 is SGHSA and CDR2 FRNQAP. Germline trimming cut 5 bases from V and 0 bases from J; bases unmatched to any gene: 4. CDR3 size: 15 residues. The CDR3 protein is CASSPGTDSGNTLYF. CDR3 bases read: TGTGCAAGCAGCCCCGGGACAGATTCTGGAAATACG.

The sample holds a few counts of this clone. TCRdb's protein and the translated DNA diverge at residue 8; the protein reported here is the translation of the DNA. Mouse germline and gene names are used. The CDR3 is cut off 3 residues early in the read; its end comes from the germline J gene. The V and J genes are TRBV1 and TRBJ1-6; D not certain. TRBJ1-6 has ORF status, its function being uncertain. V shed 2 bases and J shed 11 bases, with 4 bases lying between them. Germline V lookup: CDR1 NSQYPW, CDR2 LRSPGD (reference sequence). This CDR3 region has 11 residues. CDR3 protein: CTCSAQAPLYF. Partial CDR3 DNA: TGCACCTGCAGTGCACAGGCGCCC.

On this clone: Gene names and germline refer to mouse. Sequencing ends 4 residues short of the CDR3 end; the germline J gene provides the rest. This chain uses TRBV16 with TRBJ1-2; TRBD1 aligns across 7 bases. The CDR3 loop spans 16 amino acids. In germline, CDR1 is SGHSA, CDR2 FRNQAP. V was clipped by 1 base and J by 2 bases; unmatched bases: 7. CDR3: CASSLVDRDENSDYTF. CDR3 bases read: TGTGCAAGCAGCTTAGTCGACAGGGATGAGAACTCC.

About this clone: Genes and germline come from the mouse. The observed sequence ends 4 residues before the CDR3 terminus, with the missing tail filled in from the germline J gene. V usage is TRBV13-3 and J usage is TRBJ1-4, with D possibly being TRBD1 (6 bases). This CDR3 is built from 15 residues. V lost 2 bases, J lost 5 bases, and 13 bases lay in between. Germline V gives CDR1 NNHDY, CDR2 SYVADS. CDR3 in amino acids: CASSEGDRTNERLFF. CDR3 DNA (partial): TGTGCCAGCAGTGAAGGAGACAGGACGAACGAA.

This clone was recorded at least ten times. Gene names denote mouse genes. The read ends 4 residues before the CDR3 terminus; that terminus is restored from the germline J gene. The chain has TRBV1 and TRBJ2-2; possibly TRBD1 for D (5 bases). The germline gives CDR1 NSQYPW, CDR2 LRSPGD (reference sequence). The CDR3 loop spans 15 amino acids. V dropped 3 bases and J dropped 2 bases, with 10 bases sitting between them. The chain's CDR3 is CTCSALAGNTGQLYF. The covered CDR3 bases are TGCACCTGCAGTGCGCTGGCAGGGAACACCGGG.

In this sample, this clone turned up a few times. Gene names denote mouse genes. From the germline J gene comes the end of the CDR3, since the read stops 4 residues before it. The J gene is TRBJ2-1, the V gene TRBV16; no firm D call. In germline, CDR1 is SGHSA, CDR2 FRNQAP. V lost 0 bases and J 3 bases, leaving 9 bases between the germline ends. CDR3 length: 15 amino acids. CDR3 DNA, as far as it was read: TGTGCAAGCAGCTTAGATGACAAACTCTATGCT. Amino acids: CASSLDDKLYA. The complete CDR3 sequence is CASSLDDKLYAEQFF.

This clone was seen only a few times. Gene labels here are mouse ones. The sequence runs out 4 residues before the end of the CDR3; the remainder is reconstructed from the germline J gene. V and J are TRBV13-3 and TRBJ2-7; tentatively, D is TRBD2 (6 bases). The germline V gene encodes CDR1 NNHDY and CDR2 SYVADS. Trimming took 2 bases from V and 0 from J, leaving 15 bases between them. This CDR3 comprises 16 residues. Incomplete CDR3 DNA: TGTGCCAGCAGTGAGCCCGGGACTCCAAGCTCCTAT. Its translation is CASSEPGTPSSY. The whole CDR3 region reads CASSEPGTPSSYEQYF.

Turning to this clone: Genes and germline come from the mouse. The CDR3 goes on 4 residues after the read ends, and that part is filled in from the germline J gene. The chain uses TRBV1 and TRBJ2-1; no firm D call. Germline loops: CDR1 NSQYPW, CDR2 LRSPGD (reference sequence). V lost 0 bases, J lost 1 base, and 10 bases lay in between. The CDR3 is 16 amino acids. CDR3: CTCSADPTENYAEQFF. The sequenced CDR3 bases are TGCACCTGCAGTGCAGATCCTACTGAGAACTATGCT.

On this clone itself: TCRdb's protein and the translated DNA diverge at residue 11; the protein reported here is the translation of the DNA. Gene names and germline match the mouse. The covered CDR3 bases are TGTGCCAGCAGTCCGACAGGGCGGAATTCGCCC. Its protein is CASSPTGRNSP. The entire CDR3 protein reads CASSPTGRNSPLYF. This chain uses TRBV19 with TRBJ1-6, with 7 bases matching TRBD1. Read sequence stops 3 residues before the CDR3 end, and the germline J gene provides the missing end. TRBJ1-6 is flagged as an ORF with uncertain function. Germline V CDR1 and CDR2: FNHDT, SITEND (reference sequence). There are 14 residues in the CDR3. The ends lost 4 bases at V and 7 bases at J; junction bases unmatched: 5.

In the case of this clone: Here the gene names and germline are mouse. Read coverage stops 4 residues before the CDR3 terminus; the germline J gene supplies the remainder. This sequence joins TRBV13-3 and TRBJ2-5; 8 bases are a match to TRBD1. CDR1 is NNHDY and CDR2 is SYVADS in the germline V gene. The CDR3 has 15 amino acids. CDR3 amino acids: CASRNRTGREDTQYF. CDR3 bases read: TGTGCCAGCAGAAATCGGACAGGGAGGGAAGAC.

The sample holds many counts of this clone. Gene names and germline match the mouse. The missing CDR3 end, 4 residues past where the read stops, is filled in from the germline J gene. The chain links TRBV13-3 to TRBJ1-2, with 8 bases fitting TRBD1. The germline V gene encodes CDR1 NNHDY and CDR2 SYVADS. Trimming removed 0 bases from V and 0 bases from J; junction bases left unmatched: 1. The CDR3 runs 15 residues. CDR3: CASSDDRGANSDYTF. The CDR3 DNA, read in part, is TGTGCCAGCAGTGATGACAGGGGGGCAAACTCC.

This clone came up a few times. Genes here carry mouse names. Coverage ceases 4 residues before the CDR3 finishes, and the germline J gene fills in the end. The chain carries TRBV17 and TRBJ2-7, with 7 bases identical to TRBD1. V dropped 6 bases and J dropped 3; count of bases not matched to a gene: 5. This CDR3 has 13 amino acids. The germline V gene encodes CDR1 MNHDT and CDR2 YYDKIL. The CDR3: CASSKTGNYEQYF. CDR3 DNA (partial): TGTGCTAGCAGCAAGACAGGGAACTAT.

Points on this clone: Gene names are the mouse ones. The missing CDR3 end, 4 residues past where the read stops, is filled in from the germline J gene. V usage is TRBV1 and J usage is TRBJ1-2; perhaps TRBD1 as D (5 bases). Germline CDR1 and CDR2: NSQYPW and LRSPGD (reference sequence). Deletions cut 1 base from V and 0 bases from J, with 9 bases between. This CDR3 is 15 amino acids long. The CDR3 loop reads CTCSAAGLTNSDYTF. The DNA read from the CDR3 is TGCACCTGCAGTGCAGCGGGACTCACAAACTCC.

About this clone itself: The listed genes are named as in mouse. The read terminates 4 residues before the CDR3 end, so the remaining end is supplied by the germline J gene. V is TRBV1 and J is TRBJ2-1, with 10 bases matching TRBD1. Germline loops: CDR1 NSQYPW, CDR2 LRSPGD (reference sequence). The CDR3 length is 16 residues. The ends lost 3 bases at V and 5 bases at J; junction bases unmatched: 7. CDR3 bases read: TGCACCTGCAGTGCCCCTGGACAGGGGGGGGATGCT. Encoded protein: CTCSAPGQGGDA. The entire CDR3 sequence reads CTCSAPGQGGDAEQFF.

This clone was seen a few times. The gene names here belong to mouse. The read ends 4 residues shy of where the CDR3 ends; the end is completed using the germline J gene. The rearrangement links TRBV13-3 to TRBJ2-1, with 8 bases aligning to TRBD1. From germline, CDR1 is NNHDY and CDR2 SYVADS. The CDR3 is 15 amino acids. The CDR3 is CASTPRTGRGAEQFF. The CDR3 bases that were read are TGTGCCAGCACCCCCCGGACAGGGCGCGGGGCT.

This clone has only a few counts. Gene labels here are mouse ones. CDR3 residues: CASSSGGGNSDYTF. CDR3 bases read: TGTGCCAGCAGTTCAGGGGGCGGGAACTCC. V usage is TRBV13-3 and J usage is TRBJ1-2; 8 bases line up with TRBD1. The read stops 4 residues short of the end of the CDR3; the missing end is completed from the germline J gene. Germline CDR1 reads NNHDY; CDR2 reads SYVADS. Germline trimming cut 4 bases from V and 2 bases from J; bases unmatched to any gene: 4. This CDR3 region has 14 residues.

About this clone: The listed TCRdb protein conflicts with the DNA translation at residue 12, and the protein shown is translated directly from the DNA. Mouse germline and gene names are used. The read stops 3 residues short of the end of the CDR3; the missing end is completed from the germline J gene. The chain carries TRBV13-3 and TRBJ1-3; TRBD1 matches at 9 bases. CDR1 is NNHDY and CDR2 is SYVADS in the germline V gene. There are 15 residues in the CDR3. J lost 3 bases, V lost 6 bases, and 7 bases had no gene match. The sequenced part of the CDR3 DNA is TGTGCCAGCACCGTACAGGGGGCGCTTGGAAATACG. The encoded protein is CASTVQGALGNT. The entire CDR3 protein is CASTVQGALGNTLYF.

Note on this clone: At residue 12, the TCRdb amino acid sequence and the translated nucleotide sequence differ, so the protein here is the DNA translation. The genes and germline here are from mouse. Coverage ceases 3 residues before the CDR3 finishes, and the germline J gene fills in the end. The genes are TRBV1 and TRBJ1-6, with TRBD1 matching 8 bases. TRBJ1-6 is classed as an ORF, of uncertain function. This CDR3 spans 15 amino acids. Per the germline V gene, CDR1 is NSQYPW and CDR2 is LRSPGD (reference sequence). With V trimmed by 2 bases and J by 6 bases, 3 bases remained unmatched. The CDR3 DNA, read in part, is TGCACCTGCAGTGCACCCCAGGGGGCTAATTCGCCC. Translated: CTCSAPQGANSP. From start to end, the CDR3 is CTCSAPQGANSPLYF.

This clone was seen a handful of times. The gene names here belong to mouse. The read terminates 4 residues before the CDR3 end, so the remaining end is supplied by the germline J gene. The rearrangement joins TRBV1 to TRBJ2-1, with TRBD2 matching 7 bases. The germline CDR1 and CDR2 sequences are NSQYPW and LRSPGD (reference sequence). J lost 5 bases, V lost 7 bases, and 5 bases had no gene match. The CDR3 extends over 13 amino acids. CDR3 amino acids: CTCTGGGHAEQFF. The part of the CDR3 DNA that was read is TGCACCTGCACTGGGGGTGGGCATGCT.

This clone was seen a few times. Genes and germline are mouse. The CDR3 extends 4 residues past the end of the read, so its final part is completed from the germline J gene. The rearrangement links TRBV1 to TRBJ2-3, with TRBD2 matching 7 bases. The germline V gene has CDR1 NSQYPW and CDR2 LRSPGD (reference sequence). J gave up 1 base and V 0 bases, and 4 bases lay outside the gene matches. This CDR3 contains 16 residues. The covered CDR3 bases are TGCACCTGCAGTGCAGATGGGGGGAAGGGTGCAGAA. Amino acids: CTCSADGGKGAE. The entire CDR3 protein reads CTCSADGGKGAETLYF.

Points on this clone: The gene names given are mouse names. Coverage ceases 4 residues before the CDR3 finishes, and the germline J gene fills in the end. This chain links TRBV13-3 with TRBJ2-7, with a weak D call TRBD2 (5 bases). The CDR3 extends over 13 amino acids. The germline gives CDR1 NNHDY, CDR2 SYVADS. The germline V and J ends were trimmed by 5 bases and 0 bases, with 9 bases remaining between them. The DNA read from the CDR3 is TGTGCCAGCAGCCGCTGGGACTCCTAT. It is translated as CASSRWDSY. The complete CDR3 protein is CASSRWDSYEQYF.

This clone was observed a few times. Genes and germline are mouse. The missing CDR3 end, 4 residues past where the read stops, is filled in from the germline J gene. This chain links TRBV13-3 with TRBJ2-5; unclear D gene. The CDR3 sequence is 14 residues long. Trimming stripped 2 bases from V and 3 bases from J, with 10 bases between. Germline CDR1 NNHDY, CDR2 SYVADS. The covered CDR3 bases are TGTGCCAGCAGTGACGGTGACATACAAGAC. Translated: CASSDGDIQD. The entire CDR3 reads CASSDGDIQDTQYF.